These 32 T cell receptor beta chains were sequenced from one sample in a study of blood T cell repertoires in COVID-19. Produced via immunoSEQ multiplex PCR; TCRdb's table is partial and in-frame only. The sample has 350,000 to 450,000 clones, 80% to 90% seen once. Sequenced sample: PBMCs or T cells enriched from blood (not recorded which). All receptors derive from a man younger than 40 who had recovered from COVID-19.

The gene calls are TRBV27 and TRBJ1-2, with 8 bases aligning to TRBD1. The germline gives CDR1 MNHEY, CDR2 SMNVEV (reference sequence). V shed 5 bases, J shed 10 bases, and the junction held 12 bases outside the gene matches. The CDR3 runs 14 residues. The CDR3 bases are TGTGCCAGCAGTCAGATCCGAGACAGGGGAGACTACACCTTC. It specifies CASSQIRDRGDYTF.

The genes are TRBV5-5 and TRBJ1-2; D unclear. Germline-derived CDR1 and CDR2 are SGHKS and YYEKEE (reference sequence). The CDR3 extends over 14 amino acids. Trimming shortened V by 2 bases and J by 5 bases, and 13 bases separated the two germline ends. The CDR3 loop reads CASSFEVYTYGYTF. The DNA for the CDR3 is TGTGCCAGCAGCTTTGAAGTCTATACTTATGGCTACACCTTC.

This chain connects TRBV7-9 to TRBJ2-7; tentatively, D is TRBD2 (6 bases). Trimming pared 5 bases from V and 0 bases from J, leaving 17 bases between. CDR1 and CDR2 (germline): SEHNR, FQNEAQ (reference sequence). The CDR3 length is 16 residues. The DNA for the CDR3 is TGTGCCAGCAGCCCACTGGGGAGGTTAAGCTCCTACGAGCAGTACTTC. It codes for CASSPLGRLSSYEQYF.

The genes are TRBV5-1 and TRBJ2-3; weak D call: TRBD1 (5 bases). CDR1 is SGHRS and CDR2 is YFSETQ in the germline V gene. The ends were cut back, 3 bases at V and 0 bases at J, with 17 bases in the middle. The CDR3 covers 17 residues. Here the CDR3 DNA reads TGCGCCAGCAGCTCGAGCAGACAGTCGACTAGCACAGATACGCAGTATTTT. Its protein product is CASSSSRQSTSTDTQYF.

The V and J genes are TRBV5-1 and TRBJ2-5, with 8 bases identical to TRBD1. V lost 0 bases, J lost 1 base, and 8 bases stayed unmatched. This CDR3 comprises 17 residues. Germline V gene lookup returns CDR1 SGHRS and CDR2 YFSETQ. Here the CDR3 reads CASSLGQGHGAQETQYF. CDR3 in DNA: TGCGCCAGCAGCTTGGGACAGGGGCATGGGGCCCAAGAGACCCAGTACTTC.

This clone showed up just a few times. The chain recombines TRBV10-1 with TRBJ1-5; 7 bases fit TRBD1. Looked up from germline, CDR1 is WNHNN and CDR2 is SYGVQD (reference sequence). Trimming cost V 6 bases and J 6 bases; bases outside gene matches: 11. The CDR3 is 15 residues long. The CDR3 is CASSLRQGSFQPQHF. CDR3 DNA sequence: TGCGCCAGCAGCCTCAGACAGGGAAGTTTTCAGCCCCAGCATTTT.

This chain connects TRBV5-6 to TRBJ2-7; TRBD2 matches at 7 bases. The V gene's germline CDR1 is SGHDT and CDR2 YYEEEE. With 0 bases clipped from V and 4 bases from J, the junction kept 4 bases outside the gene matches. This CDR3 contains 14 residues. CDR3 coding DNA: TGTGCCAGCAGCTTGGCTAGCGGTGTATACGAGCAGTACTTC. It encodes CASSLASGVYEQYF.

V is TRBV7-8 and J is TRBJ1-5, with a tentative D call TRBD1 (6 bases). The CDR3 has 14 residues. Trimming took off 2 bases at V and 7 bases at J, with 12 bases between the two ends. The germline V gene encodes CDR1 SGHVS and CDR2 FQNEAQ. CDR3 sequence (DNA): TGTGCCAGCAGCTTAACAGGGTCCTACCAGCCCCAGCATTTT. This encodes CASSLTGSYQPQHF.

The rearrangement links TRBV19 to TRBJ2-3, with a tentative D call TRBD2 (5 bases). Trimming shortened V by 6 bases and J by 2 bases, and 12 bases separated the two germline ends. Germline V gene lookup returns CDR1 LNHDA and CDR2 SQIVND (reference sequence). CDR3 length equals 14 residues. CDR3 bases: TGTGCCAGTAGCCTTAAGCGGAACACAGATACGCAGTATTTT. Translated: CASSLKRNTDTQYF. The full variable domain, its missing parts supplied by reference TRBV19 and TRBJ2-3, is DGGITQSPKYLFRKEGQNVTLSCEQNLNHDAMYWYRQDPGQGLRLIYYSQIVNDFQKGDIAEGYSVSREKKESFPLTVTSAQKNPTAFYLCASSLKRNTDTQYFGPGTRLTVL.

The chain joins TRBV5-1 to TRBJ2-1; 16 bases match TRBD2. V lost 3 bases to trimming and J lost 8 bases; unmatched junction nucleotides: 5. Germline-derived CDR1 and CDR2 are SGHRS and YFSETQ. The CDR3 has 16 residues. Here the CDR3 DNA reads TGCGCCAGCAGCTCAGGGACTAGCGGGAGGGTGTATGAGCAGTTCTTC. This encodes CASSSGTSGRVYEQFF. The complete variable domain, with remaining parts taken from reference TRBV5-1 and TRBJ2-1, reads KAGVTQTPRYLIKTRGQQVTLSCSPISGHRSVSWYQQTPGQGLQFLFEYFSETQRNKGNFPGRFSGRQFSNSRSEMNVSTLELGDSALYLCASSSGTSGRVYEQFFGPGTRLTVL.

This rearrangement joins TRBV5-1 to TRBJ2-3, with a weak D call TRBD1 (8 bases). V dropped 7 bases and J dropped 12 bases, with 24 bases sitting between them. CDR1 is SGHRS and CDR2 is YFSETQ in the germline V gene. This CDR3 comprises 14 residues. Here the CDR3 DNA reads TGCGCCAGCGCGGGGGACAGGCTTAAATGGGTTCAGTATTTT. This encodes CASAGDRLKWVQYF. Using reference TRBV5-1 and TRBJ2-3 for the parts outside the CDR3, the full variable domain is KAGVTQTPRYLIKTRGQQVTLSCSPISGHRSVSWYQQTPGQGLQFLFEYFSETQRNKGNFPGRFSGRQFSNSRSEMNVSTLELGDSALYLCASAGDRLKWVQYFGPGTRLTVL.

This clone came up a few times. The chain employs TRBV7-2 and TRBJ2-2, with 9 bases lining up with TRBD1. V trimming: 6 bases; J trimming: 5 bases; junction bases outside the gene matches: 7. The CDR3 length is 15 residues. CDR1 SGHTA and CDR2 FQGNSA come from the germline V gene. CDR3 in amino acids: CASRTGTGRTGELFF. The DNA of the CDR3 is TGTGCCAGCAGAACCGGGACAGGGCGGACCGGGGAGCTGTTTTTT.

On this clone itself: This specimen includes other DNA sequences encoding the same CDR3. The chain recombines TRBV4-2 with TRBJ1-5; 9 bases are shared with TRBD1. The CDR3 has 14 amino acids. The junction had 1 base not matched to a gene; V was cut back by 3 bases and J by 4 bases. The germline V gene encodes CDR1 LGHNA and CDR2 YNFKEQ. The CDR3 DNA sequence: TGTGCCAGCAGCCAGACAGGGGGGAATCAGCCCCAGCATTTT. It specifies CASSQTGGNQPQHF.

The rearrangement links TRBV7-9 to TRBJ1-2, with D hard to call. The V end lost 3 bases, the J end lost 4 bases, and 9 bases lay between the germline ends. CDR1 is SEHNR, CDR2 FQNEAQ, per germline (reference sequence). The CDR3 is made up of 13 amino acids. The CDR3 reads CASSLRELYGYTF. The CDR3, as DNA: TGTGCCAGCAGCTTGAGGGAGCTCTATGGCTACACCTTC. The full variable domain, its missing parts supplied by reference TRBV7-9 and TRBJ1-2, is DTGVSQNPRHKITKRGQNVTFRCDPISEHNRLYWYRQTLGQGPEFLTYFQNEAQLEKSRLLSDRFSAERPKGSFSTLEIQRTEQGDSAMYLCASSLRELYGYTFGSGTRLTVV.

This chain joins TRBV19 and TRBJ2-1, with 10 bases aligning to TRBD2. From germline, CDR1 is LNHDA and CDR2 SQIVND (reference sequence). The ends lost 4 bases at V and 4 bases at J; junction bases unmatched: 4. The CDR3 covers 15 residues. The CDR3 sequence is CASSKGTSVYNEQFF. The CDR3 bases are TGTGCCAGTAGTAAAGGGACTAGCGTATACAATGAGCAGTTCTTC.

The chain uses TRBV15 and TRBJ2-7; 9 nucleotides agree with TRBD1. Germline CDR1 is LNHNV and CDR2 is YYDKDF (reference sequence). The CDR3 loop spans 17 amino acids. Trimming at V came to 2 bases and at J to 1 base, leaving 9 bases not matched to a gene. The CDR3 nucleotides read TGTGCCACCAGCAGACGCCCTCGGGACAGGGATTCCTACGAGCAGTACTTC. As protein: CATSRRPRDRDSYEQYF.

CDR3 amino acids: CASSLDGTGGSGYTF. The DNA of the CDR3 is TGTGCCAGCAGCTTGGATGGGACAGGGGGCAGTGGCTACACCTTC. V gene TRBV5-4 combines with J gene TRBJ1-2; TRBD1 agrees at 12 bases. The CDR3 has 15 residues. The germline CDR1 and CDR2 sequences are SGHNT and YYREEE (reference sequence). V trimming: 0 bases; J trimming: 7 bases; junction bases outside the gene matches: 4.

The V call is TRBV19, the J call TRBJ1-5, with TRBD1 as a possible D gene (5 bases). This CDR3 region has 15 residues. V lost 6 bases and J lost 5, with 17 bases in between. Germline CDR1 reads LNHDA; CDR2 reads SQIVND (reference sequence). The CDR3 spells CASRGGDGRDQPQHF. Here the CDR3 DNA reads TGTGCCAGTAGGGGGGGGGACGGCCGCGATCAGCCCCAGCATTTT.

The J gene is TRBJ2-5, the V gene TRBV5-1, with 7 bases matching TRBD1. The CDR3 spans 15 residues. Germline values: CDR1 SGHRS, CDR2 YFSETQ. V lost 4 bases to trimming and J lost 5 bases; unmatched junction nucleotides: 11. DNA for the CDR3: TGCGCCAGCAGCCAACTACTAGGGGGCCAGGAGACCCAGTACTTC. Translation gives CASSQLLGGQETQYF.

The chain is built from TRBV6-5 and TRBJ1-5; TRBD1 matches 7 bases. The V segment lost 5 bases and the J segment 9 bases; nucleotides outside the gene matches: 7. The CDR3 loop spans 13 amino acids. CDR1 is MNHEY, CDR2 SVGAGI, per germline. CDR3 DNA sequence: TGTGCCAGCAGTACAGGGGCCTACACGCCCCAGCATTTT. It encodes CASSTGAYTPQHF.

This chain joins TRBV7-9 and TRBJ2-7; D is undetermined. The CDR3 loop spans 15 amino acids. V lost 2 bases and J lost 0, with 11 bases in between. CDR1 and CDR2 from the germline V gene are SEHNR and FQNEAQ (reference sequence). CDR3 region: CASSLPRLNSYEQYF. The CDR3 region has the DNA TGTGCCAGCAGCTTACCCAGACTGAACTCCTACGAGCAGTACTTC.

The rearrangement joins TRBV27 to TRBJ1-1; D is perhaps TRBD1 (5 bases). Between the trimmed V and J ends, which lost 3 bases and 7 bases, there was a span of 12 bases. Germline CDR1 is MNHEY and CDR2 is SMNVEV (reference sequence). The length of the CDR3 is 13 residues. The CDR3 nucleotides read TGTGCCAGCAGTTTTGCAGGGCGGCGTGAAGCTTTCTTT. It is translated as CASSFAGRREAFF.

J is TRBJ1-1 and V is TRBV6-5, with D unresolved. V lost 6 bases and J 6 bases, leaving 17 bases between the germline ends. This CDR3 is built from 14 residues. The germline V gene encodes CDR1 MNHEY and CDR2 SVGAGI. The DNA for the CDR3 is TGTGCCAGCAGGTCATTGATTACGAGCCCTGAAGCTTTCTTT. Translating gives CASRSLITSPEAFF.

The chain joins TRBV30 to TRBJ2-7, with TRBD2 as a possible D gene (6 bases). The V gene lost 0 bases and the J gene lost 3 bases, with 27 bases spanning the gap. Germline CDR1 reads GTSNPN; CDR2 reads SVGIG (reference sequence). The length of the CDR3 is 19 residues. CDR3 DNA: TGTGCCTGGAGTGTACGATGGGGGACCTTAAACGGAGGGCTCTACGAGCAGTACTTC. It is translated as CAWSVRWGTLNGGLYEQYF.

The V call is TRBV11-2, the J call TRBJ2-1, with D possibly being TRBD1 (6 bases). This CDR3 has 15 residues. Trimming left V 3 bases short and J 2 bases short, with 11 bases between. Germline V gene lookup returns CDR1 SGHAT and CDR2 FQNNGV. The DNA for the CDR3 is TGTGCCAGCAGCTTTGTTGGGGGCACCTACAATGAGCAGTTCTTC. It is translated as CASSFVGGTYNEQFF.

The CDR3 is CASSLAGGNNQPQHF. Here the CDR3 DNA reads TGTGCCAGCAGTTTAGCCGGGGGGAACAATCAGCCCCAGCATTTT. This chain connects TRBV28 to TRBJ1-5; the D gene is possibly TRBD1 (5 bases). This CDR3 has 15 amino acids. CDR1 and CDR2 (germline): MDHEN, SYDVKM. V dropped 2 bases and J dropped 3 bases, with 11 bases sitting between them.

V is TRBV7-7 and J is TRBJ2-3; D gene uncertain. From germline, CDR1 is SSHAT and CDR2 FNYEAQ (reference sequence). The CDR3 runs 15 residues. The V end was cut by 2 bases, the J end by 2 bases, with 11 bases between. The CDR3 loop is CASSLTTAHTDTQYF. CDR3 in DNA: TGTGCCAGCAGCTTAACTACGGCCCACACAGATACGCAGTATTTT.

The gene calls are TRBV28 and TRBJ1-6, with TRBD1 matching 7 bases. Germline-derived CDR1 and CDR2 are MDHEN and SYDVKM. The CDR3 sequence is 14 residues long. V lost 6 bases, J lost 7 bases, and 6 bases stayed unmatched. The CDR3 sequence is CASRQGPGNSPLHF. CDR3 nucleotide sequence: TGTGCCAGCAGACAGGGGCCGGGAAATTCACCCCTCCACTTT.

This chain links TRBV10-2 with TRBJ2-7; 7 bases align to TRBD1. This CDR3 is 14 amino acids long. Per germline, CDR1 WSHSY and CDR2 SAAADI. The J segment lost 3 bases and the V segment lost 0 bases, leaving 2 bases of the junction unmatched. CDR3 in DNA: TGCGCCAGCAGTGAGTCAGGGGGCGGCTACGAGCAGTACTTC. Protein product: CASSESGGGYEQYF.

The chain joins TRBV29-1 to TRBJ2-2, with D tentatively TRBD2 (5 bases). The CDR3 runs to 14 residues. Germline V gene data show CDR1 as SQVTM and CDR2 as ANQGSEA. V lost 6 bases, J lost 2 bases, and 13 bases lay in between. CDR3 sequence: CSVAPGLNTGELFF. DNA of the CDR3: TGCAGCGTAGCCCCGGGATTAAACACCGGGGAGCTGTTTTTT.

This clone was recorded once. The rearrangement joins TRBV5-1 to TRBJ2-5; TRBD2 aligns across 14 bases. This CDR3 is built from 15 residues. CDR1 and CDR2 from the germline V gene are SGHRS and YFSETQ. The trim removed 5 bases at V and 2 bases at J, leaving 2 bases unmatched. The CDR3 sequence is CASRTSGRGQETQYF. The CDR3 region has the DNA TGCGCCAGCAGGACTAGCGGGAGGGGGCAAGAGACCCAGTACTTC.

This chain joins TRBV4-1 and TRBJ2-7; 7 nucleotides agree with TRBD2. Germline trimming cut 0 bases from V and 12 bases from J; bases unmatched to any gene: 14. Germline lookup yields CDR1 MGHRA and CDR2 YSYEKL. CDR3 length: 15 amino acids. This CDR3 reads CASSQDFALAALWYF. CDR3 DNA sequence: TGCGCCAGCAGCCAAGATTTCGCGCTAGCGGCGCTTTGGTACTTC.